This passage covers 9 T cell receptor beta chains from one sample sequenced in a study of blood T cell repertoires in COVID-19. Libraries were prepared by immunoSEQ multiplex PCR; TCRdb keeps only in-frame clonotypes and omits some of them. This table has over 30,000 clones, 90% appearing once. The sequencing input was peripheral blood. The receptors here all came from a man aged 80 or over with acute or convalescent COVID-19.

This clone was observed once. This CDR3 reads CASSLGATGDTQYF. The CDR3 nucleotides read TGTGCCAGCAGCTTAGGGGCAACCGGGGATACGCAGTATTTT. The rearrangement links TRBV5-6 to TRBJ2-3, with D tentatively TRBD1 (5 bases). Trimming pared 2 bases from V and 6 bases from J, leaving 13 bases between. The CDR3 is 14 amino acids. Germline V lookup: CDR1 SGHDT, CDR2 YYEEEE. Combining the CDR3 with reference TRBV5-6 and TRBJ2-3 gives the whole variable domain DAGVTQSPTHLIKTRGQQVTLRCSPKSGHDTVSWYQQALGQGPQFIFQYYEEEERQRGNFPDRFSGHQFPNYSSELNVNALLLGDSALYLCASSLGATGDTQYFGPGTRLTVL.

V gene TRBV10-1 combines with J gene TRBJ2-3, with TRBD2 matching over 7 bases. Germline V CDR1 and CDR2: WNHNN, SYGVQD (reference sequence). This CDR3 is built from 16 residues. Unmatched junction bases numbered 8, after V lost 2 bases and J lost 3 bases. The CDR3 protein is CASSELTAGRTDTQYF. The CDR3 region has the DNA TGCGCCAGCAGTGAGCTAACAGCGGGGAGGACAGATACGCAGTATTTT.

The rearrangement joins TRBV3-1 (or the pseudogene TRBV3-2) to TRBJ1-1; TRBD1 is a possible D gene (5 bases). The CDR3 totals 13 residues. The germline gives CDR1 LGHDT, CDR2 YNNKEL (reference sequence). Between the trimmed V and J ends, which lost 4 bases and 0 bases, there was a span of 6 bases. The DNA of the CDR3 is TGTGCCAGCAGCCTACAGGTGAACACTGAAGCTTTCTTT. Residues: CASSLQVNTEAFF.

This clone has a handful of counts. This rearrangement joins TRBV15 to TRBJ2-7; 7 nucleotides align to TRBD2. The CDR3 spans 14 residues. Germline V gives CDR1 LNHNV, CDR2 YYDKDF (reference sequence). V lost 5 bases, J lost 0 bases, and 4 bases stayed unmatched. The CDR3 is CATSPSGNSYEQYF. The CDR3 DNA reads TGTGCCACCAGCCCAAGCGGGAACTCCTACGAGCAGTACTTC.

The chain combines TRBV7-9 with TRBJ2-5; 10 nucleotides line up with TRBD2. CDR1 is SEHNR and CDR2 is FQNEAQ in the germline V gene (reference sequence). There are 14 residues in the CDR3. J was trimmed by 5 bases and V by 5 bases; bases with no gene match: 5. The DNA of the CDR3 is TGTGCCAGCAGCATCGGACTAGCGGTTGAGACCCAGTACTTC. Translation: CASSIGLAVETQYF.

The chain uses TRBV5-1 and TRBJ1-2, with 8 bases lining up with TRBD1. The V gene's germline CDR1 is SGHRS and CDR2 YFSETQ. The CDR3 extends over 15 amino acids. After removal of 2 bases from V and 4 bases from J, the junction contained 7 bases not matched to a gene. This chain's CDR3 is CASSLGTGGFYGYTF. The CDR3 DNA follows: TGCGCCAGCAGCTTAGGCACAGGGGGTTTCTATGGCTACACCTTC.

The chain links TRBV3-1 (or the pseudogene TRBV3-2) to TRBJ1-3; no reliable D call. Between the trimmed V and J ends, which lost 1 base and 4 bases, there was a span of 5 bases. Germline CDR1 reads LGHDT; CDR2 reads YNNKEL (reference sequence). This CDR3 region has 13 residues. The CDR3 nucleotides are TGTGCCAGCAGCCAAGGGAGGGGAAACACCATATATTTT. Protein product: CASSQGRGNTIYF.

This clone has only one observation. The chain carries TRBV7-9 and TRBJ2-3; weak D call: TRBD2 (5 bases). Germline CDR1 is SEHNR and CDR2 is FQNEAQ (reference sequence). V shed 0 bases and J shed 0 bases, with 7 bases lying between them. This CDR3 is built from 15 residues. CDR3 region: CASSLAGVSTDTQYF. CDR3 DNA sequence: TGTGCCAGCAGCTTAGCGGGAGTTAGCACAGATACGCAGTATTTT.

This clone was found once. The chain couples TRBV5-1 to TRBJ1-4; TRBD1 agrees at 8 bases. The V segment lost 3 bases and the J segment 7 bases; nucleotides outside the gene matches: 5. The CDR3 covers 14 residues. The V gene's germline CDR1 is SGHRS and CDR2 YFSETQ. CDR3 in DNA: TGCGCCAGCAGCTCGACAGGGGCGAGTGAAAAACTGTTTTTT. Translated, it gives CASSSTGASEKLFF.